One and the same sample provided the 21 T cell receptor beta chains below, sequenced in a study of Ad26.COV2.S vaccination and SARS-CoV-2 variants. The data were produced by immunoSEQ multiplex PCR, yet TCRdb's version contains in-frame clones alone and is incomplete. The data show roughly 390,000 clones, with roughly nine tenths seen just once and roughly 3.5% held by the top ten. Treatment given: approximately 18 received Ad26.COV2.S at low or high dose, single or two shots; roughly 5 received placebo; per-sample allocation not given. Samples were taken on day 63 after the first vaccine or placebo injection. Sequenced here: peripheral blood, sampled in a trial of Ad26.COV2.S vaccine versus placebo. Receptor source: a person aged 18 to 65 who received the Ad26.COV2.S COVID-19 vaccine or a placebo.

The gene calls are TRBV7-9 and TRBJ1-2; no reliable D call. Germline CDR1 SEHNR, CDR2 FQNEAQ (reference sequence). The CDR3 runs 11 residues. Between the trimmed V and J ends, which lost 1 base and 10 bases, there was a span of 7 bases. The CDR3 DNA sequence: TGTGCCAGCAGCTTAGGCAAGGTCTACACCTTC. It is translated as CASSLGKVYTF. The complete variable domain, with remaining parts taken from reference TRBV7-9 and TRBJ1-2, reads DTGVSQNPRHKITKRGQNVTFRCDPISEHNRLYWYRQTLGQGPEFLTYFQNEAQLEKSRLLSDRFSAERPKGSFSTLEIQRTEQGDSAMYLCASSLGKVYTFGSGTRLTVV.

The chain combines TRBV18 with TRBJ2-7; 9 positions agree with TRBD1. Trimming removed 6 bases from V and 0 bases from J; junction bases left unmatched: 3. CDR3 length: 14 residues. Germline V gene lookup returns CDR1 KGHSH and CDR2 LQKENI. The CDR3 coding sequence is TGTGCCAGCTCGGGACAGGGAAGCTCCTACGAGCAGTACTTC. Encoded protein: CASSGQGSSYEQYF.

The chain links TRBV4-3 to TRBJ1-2; 7 bases map to TRBD1. V lost 0 bases, J lost 8 bases, and 15 bases stayed unmatched. Germline lookup yields CDR1 LGHNA and CDR2 YSLEER. The CDR3 covers 17 residues. CDR3: CASSQDHTRQGIRGYTF. The CDR3 DNA is TGCGCCAGCAGCCAAGACCATACCAGACAGGGCATCCGGGGCTACACCTTC.

Worth noting for this clone: At the DNA level, this CDR3 is encoded by other sequences in the same sample as well. V and J are TRBV7-2 and TRBJ2-7, with TRBD2 matching 7 bases. The germline gives CDR1 SGHTA, CDR2 FQGNSA. V shed 1 base and J 0 bases; nucleotides not matched to a gene: 3. The CDR3 contains 15 residues. The CDR3 loop reads CASSLVGDYSYEQYF. The CDR3 coding sequence is TGTGCCAGCAGCTTAGTGGGGGACTACTCCTACGAGCAGTACTTC.

V usage is TRBV5-4 and J usage is TRBJ1-6, with a weak D call TRBD1 (5 bases). Germline CDR1 reads SGHNT; CDR2 reads YYREEE (reference sequence). V lost 2 bases to trimming and J lost 8 bases, with 14 bases between them. The CDR3 sequence is 15 residues long. The CDR3 DNA sequence: TGTGCCAGCAGCTTCTCAGACAGTCGTGATTCACCCCTCCACTTT. Residues: CASSFSDSRDSPLHF.

The chain couples TRBV25-1 to TRBJ1-2; D gene ambiguous. This CDR3 contains 13 residues. Trimming removed 2 bases at V and 4 bases at J, with 8 bases between. The germline V gene encodes CDR1 MGHDK and CDR2 SYGVNS. This CDR3 reads CASSEGDGYGYTF. The CDR3 DNA reads as TGTGCCAGCAGTGAAGGTGACGGCTATGGCTACACCTTC.

The rearrangement uses TRBV4-2 and TRBJ2-3; the match to TRBD2 covers 9 bases. This CDR3 comprises 15 residues. Germline V gene data show CDR1 as LGHNA and CDR2 as YNFKEQ. V was pared by 5 bases and J by 4 bases, with 7 bases of the junction left unmatched. The CDR3, as DNA: TGTGCCAGCAGCGCGCTAGCGGGGTTTGCAGATACGCAGTATTTT. Amino acid sequence: CASSALAGFADTQYF.

The V gene is TRBV19, the J gene TRBJ2-2; D is tentatively TRBD1 or TRBD2 (5 bases each). The CDR3 is 15 residues long. Trimming removed 2 bases at V and 5 bases at J, with 12 bases between. The germline V gene encodes CDR1 LNHDA and CDR2 SQIVND (reference sequence). This chain's CDR3 is CASSISGAETGELFF. CDR3 in DNA: TGTGCCAGTAGTATATCCGGGGCCGAAACCGGGGAGCTGTTTTTT.

The genes are TRBV14 and TRBJ2-5; D is perhaps TRBD1 (6 bases). Trimming took 8 bases from V and 4 from J, leaving 14 bases between them. CDR1 and CDR2 from the germline V gene are SGHDN and FVKESK. CDR3 length: 13 residues. The CDR3 coding sequence is TGTGCCAGCTGCACAGGGTTAGGAGAGACCCAGTACTTC. Residues: CASCTGLGETQYF.

The chain is built from TRBV11-2 and TRBJ2-2; no reliable D call. V gave up 1 base and J gave up 7 bases, with 4 bases separating them. The CDR3 is 12 residues long. Germline lookup yields CDR1 SGHAT and CDR2 FQNNGV. The CDR3 nucleotides are TGTGCCAGCAGCTTAGGCGACGGGGAGCTGTTTTTT. The encoded protein is CASSLGDGELFF.

This chain joins TRBV3-1 (or the pseudogene TRBV3-2) and TRBJ2-1; a weak D match, TRBD2 (7 bases). Germline V lookup: CDR1 LGHDT, CDR2 YNNKEL (reference sequence). V was cut by 0 bases and J by 6 bases, with 18 bases left in between. This CDR3 has 17 amino acids. The chain's CDR3 is CASSQEAGRGGRNEQFF. The CDR3 coding sequence is TGTGCCAGCAGCCAAGAAGCGGGTAGGGGGGGGCGCAATGAGCAGTTCTTC.

This chain links TRBV2 with TRBJ1-1; no definite D call. Trimming stripped 2 bases from V and 4 bases from J, with 11 bases between. This CDR3 is built from 14 residues. The germline gives CDR1 SNHLY, CDR2 FYNNEI. The CDR3 nucleotides are TGTGCCAGCAGTGAATATAGCCCGGGCACTGAAGCTTTCTTT. This translates into CASSEYSPGTEAFF.

The chain combines TRBV9 with TRBJ2-7; D possibly corresponds to TRBD2 (6 bases). Between the trimmed V and J ends, which lost 2 bases and 3 bases, there was a span of 12 bases. Germline-derived CDR1 and CDR2 are SGDLS and YYNGEE. There are 14 residues in the CDR3. The CDR3 protein is CASSVLGGDYEQYF. The CDR3 DNA is TGTGCCAGCAGCGTCTTGGGCGGGGACTACGAGCAGTACTTC.

This clone was found once. Other nucleotide sequences from this sample produce the same CDR3. The V and J genes are TRBV5-1 and TRBJ1-2; D possibly corresponds to TRBD1 (6 bases). The CDR3 consists of 13 residues. Germline lookup yields CDR1 SGHRS and CDR2 YFSETQ. V lost 0 bases and J lost 8, with 11 bases in between. The CDR3 is CASSLAGVGGYTF. CDR3 DNA sequence: TGCGCCAGCAGCTTGGCAGGGGTAGGGGGCTACACCTTC.

The chain carries TRBV11-2 and TRBJ2-2; D is perhaps TRBD1 (7 bases). Trimming took off 4 bases at V and 5 bases at J, with 17 bases between the two ends. This CDR3 contains 16 residues. Germline CDR1 is SGHAT and CDR2 is FQNNGV. CDR3 sequence: CASSSFQGGPTGELFF. Here the CDR3 DNA reads TGTGCCAGCAGCTCCTTTCAGGGGGGTCCTACCGGGGAGCTGTTTTTT.

This chain links TRBV7-9 with TRBJ1-2; TRBD1 agrees at 7 bases. The germline V gene encodes CDR1 SEHNR and CDR2 FQNEAQ (reference sequence). The junction had 11 bases not matched to a gene; V was cut back by 5 bases and J by 2 bases. The CDR3 contains 16 residues. The CDR3 sequence: CASSPRDRASNYGYTF. The CDR3 coding sequence is TGTGCCAGCAGCCCAAGAGACAGGGCGTCAAACTATGGCTACACCTTC. Full variable domain (rest looked up from reference TRBV7-9 and TRBJ1-2): DTGVSQNPRHKITKRGQNVTFRCDPISEHNRLYWYRQTLGQGPEFLTYFQNEAQLEKSRLLSDRFSAERPKGSFSTLEIQRTEQGDSAMYLCASSPRDRASNYGYTFGSGTRLTVV.

The chain carries TRBV2 and TRBJ2-5; D perhaps matches TRBD1 (7 bases). With 4 bases removed from V and 4 bases from J, the gap between germline ends came to 13 bases. This CDR3 contains 14 residues. Germline V gene lookup returns CDR1 SNHLY and CDR2 FYNNEI. The CDR3 loop reads CASSARGQLETQYF. DNA of the CDR3: TGTGCCAGCAGTGCGCGGGGACAGCTAGAGACCCAGTACTTC. The entire variable domain, with the rest obtained from reference TRBV2 and TRBJ2-5, is as follows: EPEVTQTPSHQVTQMGQEVILRCVPISNHLYFYWYRQILGQKVEFLVSFYNNEISEKSEIFDDQFSVERPDGSNFTLKIRSTKLEDSAMYFCASSARGQLETQYFGPGTRLLVL.

This clone was recorded only once. The rearrangement joins TRBV11-1 to TRBJ2-3, with TRBD1 identical over 7 bases. Germline V gives CDR1 SGHAT, CDR2 FQDESV (reference sequence). The V gene end was trimmed by 3 bases and the J gene end by 0 bases; junction bases not matched to a gene: 6. The CDR3 runs to 16 residues. The DNA of the CDR3 is TGTGCCAGCAGCTTCGGCTCGGACAGGAGCACAGATACGCAGTATTTT. Protein product: CASSFGSDRSTDTQYF. Supplemented by reference TRBV11-1 and TRBJ2-3, the full variable domain reads EAEVAQSPRYKITEKSQAVAFWCDPISGHATLYWYRQILGQGPELLVQFQDESVVDDSQLPKDRFSAERLKGVDSTLKIQPAELGDSAMYLCASSFGSDRSTDTQYFGPGTRLTVL.

The chain is built from TRBV30 and TRBJ1-2, with unresolved D. V was shortened by 0 bases and J by 6 bases, with 14 bases between the two germline ends. This CDR3 is built from 14 residues. The germline CDR1 and CDR2 sequences are GTSNPN and SVGIG (reference sequence). In nucleotides, the CDR3 is TGTGCCTGGAGTGTCTCGAATCCCGTAAATGGCTACACCTTC. Translated, it gives CAWSVSNPVNGYTF.

This clone was observed once. V gene TRBV7-9 combines with J gene TRBJ2-3; D gene ambiguous. Germline CDR1 SEHNR, CDR2 FQNEAQ (reference sequence). The CDR3 has 12 amino acids. Trimming cost V 7 bases and J 6 bases, with 11 bases left between them. The CDR3 sequence is CASIKGFDTQYF. The CDR3 DNA reads TGTGCCAGCATTAAAGGGTTCGATACGCAGTATTTT.

In its sample, this clone was seen a few times. The rearrangement uses TRBV6-1 and TRBJ2-2; 12 nucleotides match TRBD2. Germline values: CDR1 MNHNS, CDR2 SASEGT. V was clipped by 4 bases and J by 5 bases; unmatched bases: 11. CDR3 length equals 18 residues. CDR3 DNA: TGTGCCAGCAGTGCCCCCCTAGCGGGGGGGGCGGGGACCGGGGAGCTGTTTTTT. This codes for CASSAPLAGGAGTGELFF.